This T cell receptor (beta chain) was documented in a study of T cell changes during pregnancy in multiple sclerosis. Measured with immunoSEQ multiplex PCR; TCRdb has only the in-frame clones, and not every one. The repertoire consists of fewer than 140,000 clones, with less than 95% occurring once and the leading ten covering less than 2%. CDR1 SGHTA and CDR2 FQGTGA come from the germline V gene. V shed 5 bases, J shed 5 bases, and the junction held 8 bases outside the gene matches. The CDR3 loop spans 15 amino acids. This chain joins TRBV7-3 and TRBJ2-1, with TRBD1 identical over 8 bases. This TCR was recovered from a female donor with multiple sclerosis, enrolled in a pregnancy study. The sample was peripheral blood, taken before pregnancy. The CDR3 sequence is CASSPEDRANNEQFF. DNA of the CDR3: TGTGCCAGCAGCCCTGAGGACAGGGCCAACAATGAGCAGTTCTTC.